One sample yielded the 16 T cell receptor beta chains listed below, sequenced in a study of cytomegalovirus exposure and HLA in healthy donors. A multiplex PCR was run with 60 Vbeta primers and 13 Jbeta primers. This table comes from immunoSEQ multiplex PCR, and its TCRdb copy is limited to in-frame clones, with some not included. The data contain fewer than 250,000 clones, roughly 80% of them seen just once; the ten biggest clones take up about 3%. Sequenced input: PBMCs. The receptors shown here come from a man under 40 in good health and CMV-seronegative.

This clone was seen a single time. The V and J genes are TRBV6-5 and TRBJ2-5; 9 bases are a match to TRBD1. Near its end, the DNA agrees better with TRBJ2-7, so the J call may be wrong. CDR3 size: 13 residues. Looked up from germline, CDR1 is MNHEY and CDR2 is SVGAGI. The CDR3 spells CASRRTGAYEQYF. The CDR3 coding sequence is TGTGCCAGCAGACGGACAGGGGCGTACGAGCAGTACTTC.

The V and J genes are TRBV5-1 and TRBJ2-7, with D possibly TRBD1 on 5 matching bases. The CDR3 consists of 12 residues. V shed 2 bases and J shed 4 bases, with 7 bases lying between them. The germline V gene has CDR1 SGHRS and CDR2 YFSETQ. The CDR3 nucleotides read TGCGCCAGCAGCTTTACAGGATACGAGCAGTACTTC. Its protein is CASSFTGYEQYF.

The rearrangement links TRBV4-1 to TRBJ2-7; 8 nucleotides line up with TRBD2. V lost 0 bases, J lost 4 bases, and 2 bases stayed unmatched. Germline-derived CDR1 and CDR2 are MGHRA and YSYEKL. This CDR3 is built from 14 residues. DNA for the CDR3: TGCGCCAGCAGCCAAGACGGGGGGGTTTACGAGCAGTACTTC. It codes for CASSQDGGVYEQYF.

This chain connects TRBV7-6 to TRBJ2-5, with D unresolved. CDR1 SGHVS and CDR2 FNYEAQ come from the germline V gene. This CDR3 is 12 amino acids long. V was trimmed by 5 bases and J by 7 bases, leaving 11 bases between them. The CDR3 loop reads CASSPPLGTQYF. CDR3 nucleotide sequence: TGTGCCAGCAGCCCTCCCCTCGGGACCCAGTACTTC.

V usage is TRBV29-1 and J usage is TRBJ1-2, with D possibly matching TRBD1 (5 bases). The ends were cut back, 4 bases at V and 4 bases at J, with 13 bases in the middle. The germline gives CDR1 SQVTM, CDR2 ANQGSEA. The CDR3 sequence is 13 residues long. Here the CDR3 DNA reads TGCAGCGTTGGCCAGGACAAAAGCTATGGCTACACCTTC. This encodes CSVGQDKSYGYTF.

This chain joins TRBV4-1 and TRBJ1-1; the D is unclear. CDR3 length: 14 amino acids. V gave up 5 bases and J gave up 0 bases, with 10 bases separating them. Germline lookup yields CDR1 MGHRA and CDR2 YSYEKL. CDR3 region: CASSSGPMNTEAFF. CDR3 bases: TGCGCCAGCAGCAGCGGACCGATGAACACTGAAGCTTTCTTT.

To note about this clone: At one end, the junction sequence differs from germline, possibly due to a read error. The rearrangement uses TRBV5-4 and TRBJ1-2; D uncertain. The CDR3 has 16 amino acids. Germline V gene lookup returns CDR1 SGHNT and CDR2 YYREEE (reference sequence). As DNA, the CDR3 is TGTGCCAGCGGCTTAGGATCGGGTTCGGGGTACTATGGCTACACCTTC. This sequence encodes CASGLGSGSGYYGYTF.

The V call is TRBV6-6, the J call TRBJ1-2; D not resolved. Germline CDR1 reads MNHNY; CDR2 reads SVGAGI (reference sequence). V lost 2 bases and J 5 bases, leaving 18 bases between the germline ends. The CDR3 length is 16 residues. The CDR3, as DNA: TGTGCCAGCAGTTACGGTCGCGCGGGGTCCGGGTATGGCTACACCTTC. Encoded protein: CASSYGRAGSGYGYTF.

The V and J genes are TRBV19 and TRBJ2-3; the D gene is possibly TRBD1 (5 bases). The CDR3 is 13 amino acids. The V gene's germline CDR1 is LNHDA and CDR2 SQIVND (reference sequence). Trimming pared 7 bases from V and 2 bases from J, leaving 10 bases between. This CDR3 reads CASMGPLTDTQYF. The DNA of the CDR3 is TGTGCCAGTATGGGGCCCCTCACAGATACGCAGTATTTT.

This clone was picked up one time. The chain joins TRBV7-2 to TRBJ2-7; perhaps TRBD2 as D (5 bases). V dropped 1 base and J dropped 6 bases, with 16 bases sitting between them. CDR1 is SGHTA and CDR2 is FQGNSA in the germline V gene. This CDR3 contains 15 residues. The CDR3 sequence: CASSLDPTRSGEQYF. The CDR3 coding sequence is TGTGCCAGCAGCTTAGACCCTACCCGGAGCGGCGAGCAGTACTTC.

The rearrangement uses TRBV18 and TRBJ2-1, with 10 positions matching TRBD2. J lost 4 bases, V lost 5 bases, and 5 bases had no gene match. The CDR3 has 15 residues. From germline, CDR1 is KGHSH and CDR2 LQKENI. The DNA for the CDR3 is TGTGCCAGCTCAAGCACTAGCGGGGTTTACAATGAGCAGTTCTTC. This sequence encodes CASSSTSGVYNEQFF.

The chain links TRBV27 to TRBJ1-2; TRBD1 might be the D (5 bases). The germline V and J ends were trimmed by 5 bases and 6 bases, with 13 bases remaining between them. The CDR3 extends over 13 amino acids. Looked up from germline, CDR1 is MNHEY and CDR2 is SMNVEV (reference sequence). CDR3 protein: CASSHFKGDGYTF. As DNA, the CDR3 is TGTGCCAGCAGTCATTTTAAAGGGGATGGCTACACCTTC.

This chain uses TRBV28 with TRBJ2-1, with TRBD2 matching over 11 bases. The CDR3 consists of 15 residues. CDR1 is MDHEN and CDR2 is SYDVKM in the germline V gene. Trimming cost V 6 bases and J 7 bases; bases outside gene matches: 8. CDR3 DNA sequence: TGTGCCAGCAGAACCACTAGCGGGGGCCGTAATGAGCAGTTCTTC. Residues: CASRTTSGGRNEQFF.

The chain employs TRBV6-1 and TRBJ2-7, with TRBD1 matching over 9 bases. The CDR3 runs 14 residues. Germline CDR1 reads MNHNS; CDR2 reads SASEGT. After removal of 11 bases from V and 2 bases from J, the junction contained 10 bases not matched to a gene. CDR3 nucleotides: TGTGCCGCCCGAGATTGGGACAGGGCCTACGAGCAGTACTTC. This codes for CAARDWDRAYEQYF.

The chain combines TRBV4-2 with TRBJ2-2; 9 bases are shared with TRBD2. This CDR3 region has 17 residues. Germline V gene sequence: CDR1 LGHNA, CDR2 YNFKEQ. The V segment lost 1 base and the J segment 5 bases; nucleotides outside the gene matches: 8. CDR3 sequence: CASSQAALAGSTGELFF. CDR3 bases: TGTGCCAGCAGCCAAGCTGCGCTAGCGGGGAGTACCGGGGAGCTGTTTTTT.

The genes are TRBV11-2 and TRBJ2-5; D is possibly TRBD1 (6 bases). CDR3 length equals 17 residues. Looked up from germline, CDR1 is SGHAT and CDR2 is FQNNGV. The germline V and J ends were trimmed by 5 bases and 1 base, with 20 bases remaining between them. CDR3 sequence: CASSSRQALLGQETQYF. DNA for the CDR3: TGTGCCAGCAGCAGCCGACAGGCCCTCCTTGGCCAAGAGACCCAGTACTTC.